The 30 T cell receptor beta chains below were found in one sample sequenced in a study of T cells in women clearing cervical HPV infection. The protocol was immunoSEQ multiplex PCR, while the TCRdb copy is restricted to in-frame clones and leaves out a portion. Its listing shows over 35,000 clones. The source material was blood buffy coat. Receptors originate from a woman between 18 and 75 years old with a cervical HPV16 infection that either progressed to CIN3+ or cleared (not recorded which).

Comments on this clone: The read is 3 residues too short to cover the CDR3 end, so that end is filled in from the germline J gene. The V gene is TRBV30, the J gene TRBJ1-6, with TRBD1 as a possible D gene (6 bases). The germline gives CDR1 GTSNPN, CDR2 SVGIG (reference sequence). V lost 5 bases to trimming and J lost 10 bases, with 12 bases between them. The CDR3 totals 12 residues. The CDR3 region is CAWDRSDSPLHF. CDR3 DNA (partial): TGTGCCTGGGACAGGTCGGACTCACCC.

Of note for this clone: The read ends 3 residues shy of where the CDR3 ends; the end is completed using the germline J gene. The rearrangement links TRBV6-4 to TRBJ1-4; 7 positions match TRBD1. CDR1 is MRHNA, CDR2 SNTAGT, per germline. The CDR3 is 14 amino acids. Germline trimming cut 7 bases from V and 3 bases from J; bases unmatched to any gene: 5. This chain's CDR3 is CASMGTDSNEKLFF. The DNA read from the CDR3 is TGTGCCAGCATGGGGACAGATTCTAATGAAAAA.

For this clone: The CDR3 end falls 3 residues outside the read, so it is completed with the germline J gene. J is TRBJ1-2 and V is TRBV29-1; D is perhaps TRBD1 (5 bases). The CDR3 contains 12 residues. Germline V gene sequence: CDR1 SQVTM, CDR2 ANQGSEA. Trimming cost V 1 base and J 4 bases, with 7 bases left between them. The CDR3 DNA, read in part, is TGCAGCGTTGAAGCGGGGGGCTATGGC. Protein product: CSVEAGGYG. The full CDR3 protein reads CSVEAGGYGYTF.

As regards this clone: The read ends 3 residues before the CDR3 terminus; that terminus is restored from the germline J gene. The V gene is TRBV30, the J gene TRBJ2-5; perhaps TRBD2 as D (7 bases). The V and J ends lost 4 bases and 5 bases respectively, with 26 bases between them. The CDR3 is made up of 17 amino acids. Per germline, CDR1 GTSNPN and CDR2 SVGIG (reference sequence). The CDR3 is CAWTAPESGGADETQYF. CDR3 DNA, as far as it was read: TGTGCCTGGACCGCCCCGGAAAGTGGGGGGGCCGACGAGACC. The entire variable domain, with the rest obtained from reference TRBV30 and TRBJ2-5, is as follows: SQTIHQWPATLVQPVGSPLSLECTVEGTSNPNLYWYRQAAGRGLQLLFYSVGIGQISSEVPQNLSASRPQDRQFILSSKKLLLSDSGFYLCAWTAPESGGADETQYFGPGTRLLVL.

With regard to this clone: The CDR3 extends 3 residues past the end of the read, so its final part is completed from the germline J gene. V usage is TRBV5-1 and J usage is TRBJ2-5; TRBD1 agrees at 7 bases. CDR3 length: 15 residues. Germline values: CDR1 SGHRS, CDR2 YFSETQ. V shed 4 bases and J 1 base; nucleotides not matched to a gene: 7. The DNA read from the CDR3 is TGCGCCAGCAGCCTACACAGGGGCTCCCAAGAGACC. The encoded protein is CASSLHRGSQET. The whole CDR3 sequence is CASSLHRGSQETQYF.

Judged by frequency, this clone is medium-sized. The DNA ends 3 residues before the CDR3 does, and the rest of the CDR3 is filled in from the germline J gene. The rearrangement uses TRBV20-1 and TRBJ2-5, with TRBD2 as a possible D gene (6 bases). The V end lost 1 base, the J end lost 0 bases, and 15 bases lay between the germline ends. The CDR3 spans 16 residues. Germline V gives CDR1 DFQATT, CDR2 SNEGSKA (reference sequence). The sequenced CDR3 bases are TGCAGTGCTAGAGGGATAGCGGACTCGTACCAAGAGACC. Its protein is CSARGIADSYQET. In full, the CDR3 is CSARGIADSYQETQYF.

As concerns this clone: With the read ending 3 residues before the CDR3 end, the germline J gene is used to fill in that end. The chain employs TRBV7-9 and TRBJ1-2; D is possibly TRBD1 (6 bases). Looked up from germline, CDR1 is SEHNR and CDR2 is FQNEAQ (reference sequence). V shed 2 bases and J shed 0 bases, with 10 bases lying between them. This CDR3 is built from 15 residues. This CDR3 reads CASSLWDTTNYGYTF. The CDR3 DNA, read in part, is TGTGCCAGCAGCTTATGGGACACAACTAACTATGGC.

Concerning this clone: The read falls 3 residues short of the CDR3 end, and the missing part is taken from the germline J gene. The V and J genes are TRBV7-3 and TRBJ2-2, with D tentatively TRBD1 (8 bases). This CDR3 spans 15 amino acids. Germline V gives CDR1 SGHTA, CDR2 FQGTGA. The covered CDR3 bases are TGTGCCAGCAGCCCTCGGGGGGACAGGAGTGAAAAG. This gives the protein CASSPRGDRSEK. In full, the CDR3 reads CASSPRGDRSEKLFF.

Comment on this clone: The read ends 3 residues early relative to the CDR3; the germline J gene fills the gap. J is TRBJ1-6 and V is TRBV2; 9 bases line up with TRBD1. The length of the CDR3 is 14 residues. The junction had 5 bases not matched to a gene; V was cut back by 4 bases and J by 10 bases. Germline V gene sequence: CDR1 SNHLY, CDR2 FYNNEI. CDR3 DNA (partial): TGTGCCAGCAGTGCACAGGGGGCAGGGTCACCC. Protein sequence: CASSAQGAGSP. The CDR3 in full is CASSAQGAGSPLHF. Based on the CDR3 plus reference TRBV2 and TRBJ1-6, the full variable domain is EPEVTQTPSHQVTQMGQEVILRCVPISNHLYFYWYRQILGQKVEFLVSFYNNEISEKSEIFDDQFSVERPDGSNFTLKIRSTKLEDSAMYFCASSAQGAGSPLHFGNGTRLTVT.

Remarks on this clone: The CDR3 end falls 3 residues outside the read, so it is completed with the germline J gene. The chain links TRBV6-2 or TRBV6-3 to TRBJ2-5; TRBD1 matches at 7 bases. The CDR3 totals 15 residues. The germline gives CDR1 MNHEY, CDR2 SVGEGT. The CDR3 region is CASSPTQQGTDTQYF. The covered CDR3 bases are TGTGCCAGCAGCCCGACCCAACAGGGGACAGATACC.

A remark on this clone: The CDR3 extends 3 residues past the end of the read, so its final part is completed from the germline J gene. J is TRBJ2-7 and V is TRBV20-1, with D perhaps matching TRBD1 (5 bases). V dropped 5 bases and J dropped 0 bases, with 11 bases sitting between them. The CDR3 loop spans 13 amino acids. Germline V gene sequence: CDR1 DFQATT, CDR2 SNEGSKA (reference sequence). The CDR3 region is CSAYRLSSYEQYF. CDR3 DNA, as far as it was read: TGCAGTGCTTACAGGTTAAGCTCCTACGAG.

For this clone: The CDR3 end falls 3 residues outside the read, so it is completed with the germline J gene. This rearrangement joins TRBV19 to TRBJ2-3; TRBD1 agrees at 9 bases. This CDR3 is built from 13 residues. From germline, CDR1 is LNHDA and CDR2 SQIVND (reference sequence). CDR3 residues: CASRQGGNQPQYF. The sequenced part of the CDR3 DNA is TGTGCCAGTCGACAGGGGGGCAATCAGCCG.

As concerns this clone: The CDR3 end falls 3 residues outside the read, so it is completed with the germline J gene. The rearrangement joins TRBV18 to TRBJ2-3; maybe TRBD1 (6 bases). This CDR3 contains 14 residues. Trimming pared 4 bases from V and 1 base from J, leaving 9 bases between. Germline V gene lookup returns CDR1 KGHSH and CDR2 LQKENI. The CDR3 region is CASSLQGRTDTQYF. CDR3 bases read: TGTGCCAGCTCACTACAGGGCCGCACAGATACG.

A remark on this clone: The read ends 3 residues before the CDR3 terminus; that terminus is restored from the germline J gene. This chain links TRBV20-1 with TRBJ2-7, with TRBD2 identical over 8 bases. Germline V gene data show CDR1 as DFQATT and CDR2 as SNEGSKA (reference sequence). The CDR3 covers 13 residues. V lost 6 bases to trimming and J lost 5 bases; unmatched junction nucleotides: 9. The DNA read from the CDR3 is TGCAGTGCCCTTATCGGGGGGGGGCACGAG. Translation gives CSALIGGGHE. From start to end, the CDR3 is CSALIGGGHEQYF.

A remark on this clone: The read ends 3 residues shy of where the CDR3 ends; the end is completed using the germline J gene. The rearrangement joins TRBV9 to TRBJ2-3, with TRBD1 matching over 11 bases. With 1 base clipped from V and 4 bases from J, the junction kept 14 bases outside the gene matches. This CDR3 is 19 amino acids long. Germline V gene sequence: CDR1 SGDLS, CDR2 YYNGEE. The covered CDR3 bases are TGTGCCAGCAGCGTATCCCTCACCGGGACAGGGGGGGGATCAGATACG. As protein: CASSVSLTGTGGGSDT. The entire CDR3 protein is CASSVSLTGTGGGSDTQYF.

Of note for this clone: The CDR3 is cut off 3 residues early in the read; its end comes from the germline J gene. The gene calls are TRBV29-1 and TRBJ2-7, with unresolved D. Per germline, CDR1 SQVTM and CDR2 ANQGSEA. The CDR3 spans 11 residues. Deletions cut 1 base from V and 4 bases from J, with 5 bases between. The sequenced CDR3 bases are TGCAGCGTTGAAGGGGCTTACGAG. Encoded protein: CSVEGAYE. The whole CDR3 protein reads CSVEGAYEQYF.

A remark on this clone: Coverage ceases 3 residues before the CDR3 finishes, and the germline J gene fills in the end. The chain carries TRBV19 and TRBJ2-2; TRBD2 might be the D (5 bases). Germline lookup yields CDR1 LNHDA and CDR2 SQIVND (reference sequence). The CDR3 has 13 amino acids. The CDR3 region is CASSISGISPLFF. CDR3 DNA, as far as it was read: TGTGCCAGTAGTATCTCGGGGATTTCACCG.

On this clone itself: The read gets to within 3 residues of the CDR3 end, and the germline J gene fills in the rest. The chain links TRBV20-1 to TRBJ1-5; D uncertain. The CDR3 runs to 15 residues. V lost 3 bases, J lost 0 bases, and 12 bases lay in between. Germline loops: CDR1 DFQATT, CDR2 SNEGSKA (reference sequence). The sequenced part of the CDR3 DNA is TGCAGTGCTAGTCATCAAATCTATAGCAATCAGCCC. It is translated as CSASHQIYSNQP. The CDR3, in full, reads CSASHQIYSNQPQHF.

Notes on this clone: The DNA ends 3 residues before the CDR3 does, and the rest of the CDR3 is filled in from the germline J gene. The V call is TRBV30, the J call TRBJ2-3; 10 bases line up with TRBD1. The CDR3 is made up of 14 amino acids. Looked up from germline, CDR1 is GTSNPN and CDR2 is SVGIG (reference sequence). The sequenced part of the CDR3 DNA is TGTGCCTGGATGGACAGGGGGTTGAATCAGCCG. Its translation is CAWMDRGLNQP. The CDR3 in full is CAWMDRGLNQPQYF.

Details on this clone: The CDR3 end is not reached by the read, which stops 3 residues before it; the germline J gene fills it in. The chain joins TRBV7-2 to TRBJ1-2; D remains unclear. Per the germline V gene, CDR1 is SGHTA and CDR2 is FQGNSA. This CDR3 comprises 13 residues. V was trimmed by 4 bases and J by 2 bases, leaving 8 bases between them. CDR3 sequence: CASSSSLNYGYTF. Incomplete CDR3 DNA: TGTGCCAGCAGCTCGTCCCTGAACTATGGC.

A word on this clone: The CDR3 end is not reached by the read, which stops 3 residues before it; the germline J gene fills it in. This chain links TRBV19 with TRBJ2-3, with 7 bases fitting TRBD2. J gave up 0 bases and V 7 bases, and 7 bases lay outside the gene matches. There are 15 residues in the CDR3. Germline loops: CDR1 LNHDA, CDR2 SQIVND (reference sequence). The sequenced CDR3 bases are TGTGCCAGTAACCTAGCGGACACTAGCACAGATACG. Protein product: CASNLADTSTDT. The entire CDR3 sequence reads CASNLADTSTDTQYF.

Turning to this clone: The read ends 3 residues before the CDR3 terminus; that terminus is restored from the germline J gene. The chain links TRBV30 to TRBJ1-6, with TRBD1 identical over 8 bases. The CDR3 is 15 amino acids. V trimming: 4 bases; J trimming: 2 bases; junction bases outside the gene matches: 4. Germline-derived CDR1 and CDR2 are GTSNPN and SVGIG (reference sequence). The CDR3 loop reads CAWKLDRAYNSPLHF. CDR3 DNA (partial): TGTGCCTGGAAATTGGACAGGGCCTATAATTCACCC.

The CDR3 protein is CASSPVAGGGTDTQYF. CDR3 DNA (partial): TGTGCCAGCTCACCTGTAGCGGGGGGTGGCACAGATACG. The rearrangement joins TRBV18 to TRBJ2-3, with 10 nucleotides matching TRBD2. The read comes to an end 3 residues before the CDR3 does, leaving the germline J gene to fill in the end. CDR3 length: 16 amino acids. V shed 3 bases and J 1 base; nucleotides not matched to a gene: 4. Per germline, CDR1 KGHSH and CDR2 LQKENI.

As for this clone: From the germline J gene comes the end of the CDR3, since the read stops 3 residues before it. The chain joins TRBV5-1 to TRBJ2-5, with a possible D match to TRBD2 (5 bases). The ends were cut back, 3 bases at V and 5 bases at J, with 17 bases in the middle. Germline V gives CDR1 SGHRS, CDR2 YFSETQ. This CDR3 spans 15 amino acids. Partial CDR3 DNA: TGCGCCAGCAGCTCCTGGACGGGGAATGCGGAGACC. Its protein is CASSSWTGNAET. The whole CDR3 reads CASSSWTGNAETQYF.

In the case of this clone: Other DNA variants within this sample encode the same CDR3. CDR3 region: CASSFSGTGVGYTF. The part of the CDR3 DNA that was read is TGTGCCAGCAGCTTTTCCGGGACAGGGGTTGGC. The rearrangement links TRBV7-3 to TRBJ1-2; 10 bases fit TRBD1. The sequenced fragment ends 3 residues before the CDR3 boundary, so the rest is inferred from the germline J gene. This CDR3 is built from 14 residues. V lost 3 bases to trimming and J lost 7 bases; unmatched junction nucleotides: 5. The germline V gene has CDR1 SGHTA and CDR2 FQGTGA.

A note on this clone: The read finishes 3 residues shy of the CDR3 end, and the germline J gene is used to complete it. This chain uses TRBV20-1 with TRBJ2-1; tentatively, D is TRBD2 (5 bases). V shed 2 bases and J shed 7 bases, with 6 bases lying between them. Germline loops: CDR1 DFQATT, CDR2 SNEGSKA (reference sequence). This CDR3 has 11 amino acids. CDR3 in amino acids: CSARLANEQFF. The covered CDR3 bases are TGCAGTGCTAGACTAGCAAATGAG.

Concerning this clone itself: With the read ending 3 residues before the CDR3 end, the germline J gene is used to fill in that end. V and J are TRBV20-1 and TRBJ2-1; 8 bases agree with TRBD2. CDR1 is DFQATT, CDR2 SNEGSKA, per germline (reference sequence). J was trimmed by 0 bases and V by 1 base; bases with no gene match: 8. The CDR3 is made up of 17 amino acids. The DNA read from the CDR3 is TGCAGTGCTAGAGGGGGCCGCGGGGGGAGCTCCTACAATGAG. Its translation is CSARGGRGGSSYNE. The entire CDR3 sequence reads CSARGGRGGSSYNEQFF.

Regarding this clone: Read coverage stops 3 residues before the CDR3 terminus; the germline J gene supplies the remainder. V is TRBV5-6 and J is TRBJ2-1, with 8 bases that match TRBD2. With V trimmed by 4 bases and J by 8 bases, 8 bases remained unmatched. From germline, CDR1 is SGHDT and CDR2 YYEEEE. CDR3 length: 14 amino acids. The CDR3 DNA, read in part, is TGTGCCAGCAGCAAGGGACTAGAAATCTATGAG. Translation: CASSKGLEIYE. The CDR3, in full, reads CASSKGLEIYEQFF.

The CDR3 is CASSDYGTSQETQYF. The sequenced CDR3 bases are TGCGCCAGCAGCGACTACGGGACTTCCCAAGAGACC. The chain employs TRBV5-1 and TRBJ2-5; D perhaps matches TRBD2 (6 bases). Read data end 3 residues before the CDR3 end; the end is taken from the germline J gene. The CDR3 spans 15 residues. V was pared by 4 bases and J by 1 base, with 14 bases between. Germline CDR1 is SGHRS and CDR2 is YFSETQ.

Comment on this clone: Read coverage stops 3 residues before the CDR3 terminus; the germline J gene supplies the remainder. The rearrangement links TRBV4-1 to TRBJ1-2; D unclear. The CDR3 totals 14 residues. The V and J ends lost 2 bases and 1 base respectively, with 8 bases between them. Per germline, CDR1 MGHRA and CDR2 YSYEKL. The sequenced part of the CDR3 DNA is TGCGCCAGCAGCCAAACCCGAGGTAACTATGGC. The encoded protein is CASSQTRGNYG. The entire CDR3 sequence reads CASSQTRGNYGYTF.